The entry below gives a single T cell receptor beta chain sequence along with its context. The germline CDR1 and CDR2 sequences are SNHLY and FYNNEI. Trimming took 3 bases from V and 5 from J, leaving 13 bases between them. This CDR3 region has 14 residues. This sample was taken from a study of cytomegalovirus exposure and HLA in healthy donors. Turning to the study itself: The Caucasian-associated ancestry cluster held 65% to 85% of 350 to 450 genotyped donors.

Use of 60 Vbeta and 13 Jbeta primers characterized the PCR. Here immunoSEQ multiplex PCR was the method, and the copy in TCRdb shows in-frame clones only, minus some. This sample has 130,000 to 150,000 clones, with approximately 68% found just once. This TCR was sampled from a man aged 40-49 years in good health and CMV-seronegative. The sequenced material came from PBMCs. The J gene is TRBJ2-5, the V gene TRBV2; D ambiguous. CDR3 nucleotide sequence: TGTGCCAGCAGTGATGTCAGCCTCGGGGAGACCCAGTACTTC. Amino acids: CASSDVSLGETQYF.